The 6 T cell receptor beta chains presented below share a single source sample, sequenced in a study of blood T cell repertoires in COVID-19. The assay was immunoSEQ multiplex PCR, and TCRdb's table has in-frame clones only and misses some. Here the sample spans 55,000 or so clones, approximately 86% being singletons. Sequenced sample: peripheral blood. The receptors were gathered from a man in his forties or fifties with COVID-19, enrolled during active disease.

This clone was seen only a few times. The chain joins TRBV6-5 to TRBJ1-2; D gene unclear. CDR1 and CDR2 (germline): MNHEY, SVGAGI. The CDR3 has 15 amino acids. V was shortened by 5 bases and J by 0 bases, with 13 bases between the two germline ends. CDR3 nucleotides: TGTGCCAGCAGTCACACCCCTCAGGCTAACTATGGCTACACCTTC. It specifies CASSHTPQANYGYTF.

The V gene is TRBV28, the J gene TRBJ2-7, with D possibly TRBD2 on 6 matching bases. V lost 10 bases to trimming and J lost 0 bases, with 10 bases between them. The CDR3 loop spans 12 amino acids. Germline CDR1 MDHEN, CDR2 SYDVKM. The CDR3 DNA reads TGTGCCACCGGGGGATTCTCCTACGAGCAGTACTTC. Protein product: CATGGFSYEQYF.

V gene TRBV27 combines with J gene TRBJ1-1, with D maybe TRBD1 (6 bases). Germline V gene data show CDR1 as MNHEY and CDR2 as SMNVEV (reference sequence). This CDR3 has 14 residues. Trimming shortened V by 5 bases and J by 1 base, and 11 bases separated the two germline ends. The CDR3 coding sequence is TGTGCCAGCAGTCTTGGACAGACGAACACTGAAGCTTTCTTT. It codes for CASSLGQTNTEAFF.

The rearrangement links TRBV6-5 to TRBJ1-2, with 8 bases that match TRBD1. The V gene's germline CDR1 is MNHEY and CDR2 SVGAGI. The V segment lost 6 bases and the J segment 4 bases; nucleotides outside the gene matches: 10. This CDR3 spans 15 amino acids. Here the CDR3 reads CASREQTGAPYGYTF. For the CDR3, the DNA is TGTGCCAGCAGGGAGCAGACAGGGGCCCCCTATGGCTACACCTTC.

Turning to this clone: At one end, the junction sequence differs from germline, possibly due to a read error. Written as DNA, the CDR3 is TGTGCCAGCAGAGAAGAGACACCTGAAGCTTTCTTT. The encoded protein is CASREETPEAFF. J is TRBJ1-1 and V is TRBV2; no clear D gene. CDR3 length equals 12 residues. The germline V gene encodes CDR1 SNHLY and CDR2 FYNNEI.

The chain links TRBV5-6 to TRBJ2-3, with D possibly being TRBD1 (5 bases). Germline assignment: CDR1 SGHDT and CDR2 YYEEEE. This CDR3 has 12 residues. V was clipped by 3 bases and J by 4 bases, with 6 bases between them. The CDR3: CASSWGADTQYF. For the CDR3, the DNA is TGTGCCAGCAGCTGGGGCGCAGATACGCAGTATTTT.